This T cell receptor beta chain was recovered during a study of T cells after yellow fever vaccination. About the research overall: SMART-Seq v4 Ultra Low Input served to prepare low-cell-number fractions.

V shed 4 bases and J 8 bases; nucleotides not matched to a gene: 10. Germline loops: CDR1 LGHDT, CDR2 YNNKEL (reference sequence). The CDR3 runs to 14 residues. General study findings and limits: Most clones from primary vaccination resurfaced after the booster (around 97% CD4, less than 90% CD8).

Production of TCR cDNA was by 5'RACE template switching, which also added a universal primer site and UMIs. TCRdb called the 5' RACE reads again in MiXCR, with one record for every CDR3 protein. The sample shows some 240,000 distinct CDR3 sequences, 3.2% of them seen only once. This clonotype was recorded at least ten times. Its target is not known. The receptor was isolated from a man aged 18 to 29 who received the YFV17D yellow fever vaccine. This sequence joins TRBV3-1 and TRBJ2-5; 7 bases align to TRBD1. The material was CD4+ T cells sorted from PBMCs, obtained 10 days after the yellow fever booster vaccination. The CDR3: CASSLHTGVETQYF. As DNA, the CDR3 is TGTGCCAGCAGCCTTCATACAGGGGTGGAAACCCAGTACTTC.